This T cell receptor (beta chain) was found in a study of spatial heterogeneity in lung cancer. Background on the study: Consistently, beta-chain sequences turned up in larger numbers than alpha-chain sequences did.

TCRdb ran MiXCR on the 5' RACE reads and lists one entry per CDR3 protein. This sample has about 10,000 distinct CDR3 sequences, with approximately 50% found just once. Time point here: sample taken at primary tumor resection. Findings and caveats of the study: Tracking of tumor mutation counts was seen in expanded intratumoral alpha and beta TCR counts. Estimation of coverage gave values of approximately 6.8% for alpha and approximately 13% for beta chains in tumor T cells.

Germline V gives CDR1 SGHTS, CDR2 YDEGEE. Trimming took 0 bases from V and 4 from J, leaving 23 bases between them. This CDR3 is 18 amino acids long. This clonotype has just a few counts. Its antigen is undetermined. This beta chain slipped into a library made for alpha chains as a stray read, so its size is not meaningful. This chain links TRBV5-8 with TRBJ2-7, with D possibly being TRBD1 (6 bases). This clonotype was sampled from a female donor with early-stage non-small cell lung cancer. Source: lung tumor tissue, taken at surgery. The CDR3 protein is CASSLAGWGPPSLYEQYF. The CDR3 DNA is TGTGCCAGCAGCTTGGCCGGCTGGGGGCCACCTTCCTTATACGAGCAGTACTTC.